This T cell receptor beta chain was obtained from a study of T cell changes during pregnancy in multiple sclerosis. V was clipped by 5 bases and J by 4 bases; unmatched bases: 14. This CDR3 is built from 18 residues. The germline V gene encodes CDR1 SGHTA and CDR2 FQGNSA. The method was immunoSEQ multiplex PCR; TCRdb's version includes in-frame clones alone and lacks a portion of them. The table lists almost 20,000 clones, less than 90% of them singletons. The chain has TRBV7-2 and TRBJ2-2; 9 bases are a match to TRBD2. The sample in question was CD8+ T cells from peripheral blood mononuclear cells, obtained after pregnancy. This receptor was taken from a female donor in good health, enrolled as a control in a pregnancy study. The CDR3 nucleotides read TGTGCCAGCAGCGCCCCGCACGTAGCGGGAGAGGGCACCGGGGAGCTGTTTTTT. It yields the protein CASSAPHVAGEGTGELFF.